The rows below give T cell receptor beta chains drawn from one sample of a study of tumor-infiltrating lymphocytes in primary liver carcinoma. TCRdb processed the multiplex PCR reads anew with MiXCR; each CDR3 protein has one entry. Here the sample spans under 200,000 distinct CDR3 sequences, approximately 80% being singletons. Sequencing used tumor tissue from primary liver carcinoma. These receptors originate from a man between 40 and 49 years old with primary liver carcinoma and hepatitis B virus infection. CDR3s include the opening cysteine and the closing phenylalanine or tryptophan. A D gene is named only where the DNA matches it firmly. Not all rows give a size; the values are once, few, many and, for expanded clones, a class.

d_gene	v_gene	j_gene	abundance	CDR3aa
TRBD2	TRBV4-2	TRBJ2-2	.	CVSSQEGAGGLTGELFF
TRBD1	TRBV28	TRBJ2-7	many	CASSSRDRGRQQYF
.	TRBV11-1	TRBJ2-6	.	CISSLGRAGANVLTF
.	TRBV11-2	TRBJ2-7	.	CASNLSGEATDEQYF
.	TRBV29-1	TRBJ2-2	.	CRVMGNTGGLFF
.	TRBV11-3	TRBJ2-3	.	CASSLSSGGLREDTQYF
TRBD2	TRBV11-2	TRBJ2-7	.	CASSLREGRTSGFNSYEQYF
TRBD2	TRBV4-3	TRBJ2-7	.	CASCQEPGGEQYF
TRBD1	TRBV29-1	TRBJ1-2	.	CSVEKRQRDRDYGYTF
TRBD2	TRBV5-6	TRBJ2-5	.	CASTQTSGWAGTQYF
.	TRBV5-6	TRBJ1-1	.	CASSLAQTGDEVFF
.	TRBV29-1	TRBJ2-7	once	CSIQTRIYEQYF
.	TRBV6-2/TRBV6-3	TRBJ2-7	.	CASSYSLIARYREQHF
TRBD1	TRBV5-6	TRBJ1-2	once	CVSSLGQGMRPLYGYTF
.	TRBV29-1	TRBJ1-2	.	CSVEDLITNYGYTF
TRBD2	TRBV4-2	TRBJ2-2	.	CASNQEGAGCLTGELFF
TRBD1	TRBV4-2	TRBJ1-2	.	CASSQVGTGGAAKGYIF
.	TRBV29-1	TRBJ2-1	.	CSVDKGPLNEQFF
.	TRBV6-1	TRBJ2-3	few	CASSEGLGPDTHYF
.	TRBV5-4	TRBJ1-1	once	CTSSLGRPGDALAFF
.	TRBV5-1	TRBJ2-2	.	CASSLALGANVELFF
.	TRBV6-5	TRBJ2-5	few	CASSYSCSGGFQETQYF
.	TRBV29-1	TRBJ2-3	.	CSVEGGTCITETQYF
.	TRBV7-8	TRBJ1-6	.	CASSLALTDNSPHHF
TRBD2	TRBV4-1	TRBJ2-2	.	CDSSQDRAGANTGEMFF
.	TRBV10-3	TRBJ1-5	.	CETGQGVQPQHF
TRBD1	TRBV5-6	TRBJ1-1	once	CASSLAQTGDEAFF
.	TRBV29-1	TRBJ2-5	.	CSGMDNVETQYF
.	TRBV11-3	TRBJ2-7	.	CAISSEWREQYF
.	TRBV5-1	TRBJ2-7	once	CASNFAGIISYEQYF
TRBD2	TRBV5-1	TRBJ2-3	.	CASRLQTSGSTDTQYF
.	TRBV6-1	TRBJ1-4	once	CASREKEIWEILFF
TRBD1	TRBV11-1	TRBJ2-3	.	CANSSGGSSVGVHTDTQYF
TRBD2	TRBV6-5	TRBJ2-3	.	CASSSLLLSGRTDTHYF
.	TRBV10-2	TRBJ2-2	.	CASRVGDTGELFF
TRBD2	TRBV6-6	TRBJ2-7	.	CGSTPLLAGGRNEQYF
.	TRBV29-1	TRBJ1-1	.	CSAGYGLNTEVFF
.	TRBV11-1	TRBJ2-7	.	CVSSSSWDPSYEQYF
.	TRBV4-1	TRBJ1-2	.	CASSQVTAANLNGYTF
TRBD2	TRBV29-1	TRBJ2-1	.	CIVGLAGGFYNEQLF
.	TRBV6-1	.	.	CASSENLMEAAVGETQFF
.	TRBV6-2/TRBV6-3	TRBJ1-2	.	CATSSRPMNYGYTF
.	TRBV11-2	TRBJ2-3	.	CASSLQQGVSRDTQYF
.	TRBV13	TRBJ1-3	.	CVSSLARSSGNTIYF
TRBD1	TRBV5-1	TRBJ1-4	many	CASSLDRGELFF
.	TRBV6-2/TRBV6-3	TRBJ1-1	.	CASSGGAYAFF
.	TRBV5-4	TRBJ2-5	once	CVSSGTTGGRMETQYF
TRBD1	TRBV6-6	TRBJ2-1	.	CASSHSVGQGIHIEQFF
.	TRBV5-6	TRBJ2-5	.	CASILKASQETQYF
.	TRBV6-1	TRBJ2-3	.	CASSEGSLPAYTQYF
.	TRBV6-1	TRBJ2-1	.	CASSETSGSYHEQFF
TRBD2	TRBV5-1	TRBJ2-7	.	CASSFSGSPNYEQNF